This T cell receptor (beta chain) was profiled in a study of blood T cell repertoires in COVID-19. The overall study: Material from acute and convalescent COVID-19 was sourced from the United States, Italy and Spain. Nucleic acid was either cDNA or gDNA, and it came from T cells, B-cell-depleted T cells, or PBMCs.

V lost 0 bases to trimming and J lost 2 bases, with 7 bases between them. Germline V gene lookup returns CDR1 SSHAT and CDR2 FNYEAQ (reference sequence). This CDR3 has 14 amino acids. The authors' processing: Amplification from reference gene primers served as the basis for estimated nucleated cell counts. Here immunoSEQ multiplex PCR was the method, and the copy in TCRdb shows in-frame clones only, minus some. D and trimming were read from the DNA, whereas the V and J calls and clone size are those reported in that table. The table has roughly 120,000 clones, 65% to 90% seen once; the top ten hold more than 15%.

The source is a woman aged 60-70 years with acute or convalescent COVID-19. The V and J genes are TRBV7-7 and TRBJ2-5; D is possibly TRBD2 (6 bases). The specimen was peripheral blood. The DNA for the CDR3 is TGTGCCAGCAGCTTAGCGGGGGGTCAAGAGACCCAGTACTTC. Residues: CASSLAGGQETQYF.